Listed here are 21 T cell receptor beta chains from one sample, sequenced in a study of identical twins. TCRdb itself ran the 5' RACE reads through MiXCR, one entry per CDR3 protein. The table shows 200,000 to 300,000 distinct CDR3 sequences, with about 7% occurring only once. This sample was also put to use in a study of yellow fever vaccine responses in identical twins.

Sequencing was done on a sample of memory (CD45RO+) T cells sorted from blood. Source of these receptors: a woman between 18 and 30 years old in good health.

This clonotype was seen a handful of times. V and J are TRBV28 and TRBJ2-3; the match to TRBD2 covers 7 bases. The CDR3 runs to 15 residues. V was clipped by 6 bases and J by 0 bases; unmatched bases: 6. Looked up from germline, CDR1 is MDHEN and CDR2 is SYDVKM. CDR3 DNA: TGTGCCAGCAGGCGACTAGCAACTAGCACAGATACGCAGTATTTT. It yields the protein CASRRLATSTDTQYF. Using reference TRBV28 and TRBJ2-3 for the parts outside the CDR3, the full variable domain is DVKVTQSSRYLVKRTGEKVFLECVQDMDHENMFWYRQDPGLGLRLIYFSYDVKMKEKGDIPEGYSVSREKKERFSLILESASTNQTSMYLCASRRLATSTDTQYFGPGTRLTVL.

This clonotype turned up a few times. The CDR3 nucleotides read TGTGCCAGCAGTTTAAAACTAGCGAGGGGATCAGAGACCCAGTACTTC. Amino acids: CASSLKLARGSETQYF. The chain uses TRBV27 and TRBJ2-5, with 7 positions matching TRBD2. This CDR3 region has 16 residues. CDR1 is MNHEY and CDR2 is SMNVEV in the germline V gene (reference sequence). J was trimmed by 4 bases and V by 2 bases; bases with no gene match: 10.

This clonotype appeared a few times. The genes are TRBV15 and TRBJ1-2; D is uncertain. Germline CDR1 LNHNV, CDR2 YYDKDF (reference sequence). V dropped 5 bases and J dropped 3 bases, with 10 bases sitting between them. The CDR3 is 13 residues long. CDR3 sequence reads: CATSPDGDYGYTF. In DNA form, the CDR3 reads TGTGCCACCAGCCCGGACGGTGACTATGGCTACACCTTC.

The chain recombines TRBV5-1 with TRBJ1-4; the match to TRBD1 covers 9 bases. CDR3 length: 13 residues. The V gene's germline CDR1 is SGHRS and CDR2 YFSETQ. Germline trimming cut 6 bases from V and 8 bases from J; bases unmatched to any gene: 5. In DNA form, the CDR3 reads TGCGCCAGCAACACCGGGACAGGGGAAAAACTGTTTTTT. Translating it yields CASNTGTGEKLFF.

The chain carries TRBV4-1 and TRBJ2-1; 9 positions agree with TRBD2. V dropped 0 bases and J dropped 4; count of bases not matched to a gene: 4. CDR3 length: 16 residues. Germline V CDR1 and CDR2: MGHRA, YSYEKL. The CDR3, as DNA: TGCGCCAGCAGCCAAGATAGGCTAGCGGGGTACAATGAGCAGTTCTTC. Its protein product is CASSQDRLAGYNEQFF.

The genes are TRBV20-1 and TRBJ2-3, with TRBD2 matching 8 bases. Germline-derived CDR1 and CDR2 are DFQATT and SNEGSKA (reference sequence). The junction had 5 bases not matched to a gene; V was cut back by 3 bases and J by 6 bases. The CDR3 sequence is 13 residues long. The chain's CDR3 is CSASPSGRDTQYF. CDR3 nucleotide sequence: TGCAGTGCTAGTCCTAGCGGGCGCGATACGCAGTATTTT.

The V gene is TRBV29-1, the J gene TRBJ2-1; 7 nucleotides agree with TRBD1. The length of the CDR3 is 14 residues. Germline V lookup: CDR1 SQVTM, CDR2 ANQGSEA. V lost 6 bases, J lost 6 bases, and 11 bases stayed unmatched. For the CDR3, the DNA is TGCAGCGTCGCGTTACAGGGGCCGGGCAATGAGCAGTTCTTC. Its translation is CSVALQGPGNEQFF.

This clonotype has only a few counts. The CDR3 loop reads CASRRTGLKDEQYF. CDR3 in DNA: TGTGCCAGCAGACGGACGGGACTAAAGGACGAGCAGTACTTC. V is TRBV12-3 or TRBV12-4 and J is TRBJ2-7, with 7 bases aligning to TRBD2. CDR3 size: 14 residues. V lost 6 bases, J lost 5 bases, and 10 bases stayed unmatched.

The chain recombines TRBV20-1 with TRBJ2-3; D perhaps matches TRBD2 (5 bases). Germline V gene data show CDR1 as DFQATT and CDR2 as SNEGSKA (reference sequence). V was trimmed by 6 bases and J by 0 bases, leaving 16 bases between them. The CDR3 covers 15 residues. The CDR3 loop is CSARGTPRSTDTQYF. The CDR3 DNA sequence: TGCAGTGCCCGGGGAACACCGCGTAGCACAGATACGCAGTATTTT.

V and J are TRBV15 and TRBJ2-7, with 7 bases aligning to TRBD2. The length of the CDR3 is 15 residues. The ends lost 5 bases at V and 2 bases at J; junction bases unmatched: 9. Germline-derived CDR1 and CDR2 are LNHNV and YYDKDF (reference sequence). CDR3 DNA: TGTGCCACCAGCTTGGGCCTAGCGGAAACCTACGAGCAGTACTTC. Amino acids: CATSLGLAETYEQYF.

V is TRBV20-1 and J is TRBJ1-1; 7 nucleotides align to TRBD1. V lost 6 bases and J lost 4; bases outside the gene matches: 11. CDR1 and CDR2 (germline): DFQATT, SNEGSKA (reference sequence). The CDR3 is 14 residues long. The CDR3 reads CSARGVWAVTEAFF. In DNA form, the CDR3 reads TGCAGTGCCAGGGGGGTGTGGGCGGTCACTGAAGCTTTCTTT.

This clonotype appeared a few times. The rearrangement uses TRBV11-2 and TRBJ2-3; TRBD2 agrees at 10 bases. V gave up 5 bases and J gave up 2 bases; unmatched junction bases: 22. The germline V gene encodes CDR1 SGHAT and CDR2 FQNNGV. This CDR3 spans 21 amino acids. This chain's CDR3 is CASSRYGGMRASGSPTDTQYF. CDR3 nucleotide sequence: TGTGCCAGCAGCCGTTACGGAGGGATGCGGGCTAGCGGGAGTCCCACAGATACGCAGTATTTT.

The genes are TRBV11-2 and TRBJ2-3; no clear D. The germline CDR1 and CDR2 sequences are SGHAT and FQNNGV. CDR3 size: 12 residues. With 5 bases removed from V and 6 bases from J, the gap between germline ends came to 9 bases. For the CDR3, the DNA is TGTGCCAGCAGCGAGACTGGCGATACGCAGTATTTT. This gives the protein CASSETGDTQYF.

This clonotype was counted only a few times. This chain links TRBV12-3 or TRBV12-4 with TRBJ2-1; 8 nucleotides agree with TRBD2. The CDR3 runs to 14 residues. The ends lost 5 bases at V and 8 bases at J; junction bases unmatched: 8. The CDR3 reads CASSPPGLGDEQFF. The CDR3 bases are TGTGCCAGCAGTCCCCCGGGACTAGGCGATGAGCAGTTCTTC.

This clonotype was recorded at least ten times. The genes are TRBV3-1 and TRBJ1-6, with TRBD1 as a possible D gene (6 bases). V was cut by 4 bases and J by 8 bases, with 18 bases left in between. Per the germline V gene, CDR1 is LGHDT and CDR2 is YNNKEL (reference sequence). The CDR3 runs 16 residues. The CDR3 nucleotides are TGTGCCAGCAGCCCCGGGACACCCTACGAAGATTCACCCCTCCACTTT. Encoded protein: CASSPGTPYEDSPLHF. Full variable domain (rest looked up from reference TRBV3-1 and TRBJ1-6): DTAVSQTPKYLVTQMGNDKSIKCEQNLGHDTMYWYKQDSKKFLKIMFSYNNKELIINETVPNRFSPKSPDKAHLNLHINSLELGDSAVYFCASSPGTPYEDSPLHFGNGTRLTVT.

This clonotype showed up just a few times. The chain couples TRBV6-5 to TRBJ2-7, with D unresolved. The ends were cut back, 2 bases at V and 0 bases at J, with 11 bases in the middle. The CDR3 consists of 15 residues. The germline V gene encodes CDR1 MNHEY and CDR2 SVGAGI. The chain's CDR3 is CASSYGPSSSYEQYV. As DNA, the CDR3 is TGTGCCAGCAGTTACGGACCCAGTTCCTCCTACGAGCAGTACGTC.

This clonotype has ten or more counts. The rearrangement joins TRBV20-1 to TRBJ1-2; no reliable D call. The CDR3 totals 12 residues. CDR1 and CDR2 (germline): DFQATT, SNEGSKA (reference sequence). V lost 4 bases and J 3 bases, leaving 9 bases between the germline ends. CDR3 bases: TGCAGTGCTAATGGCGGGGACTATGGCTACACCTTC. Its translation: CSANGGDYGYTF.

This clonotype was picked up a small number of times. The chain joins TRBV10-3 to TRBJ1-1; no reliable D call. The germline CDR1 and CDR2 sequences are ENHRY and SYGVKD. Between the trimmed V and J ends, which lost 0 bases and 3 bases, there was a span of 5 bases. The CDR3 spans 13 residues. CDR3 DNA: TGTGCCATCAGTGAGTCCCTCGACACTGAAGCTTTCTTT. Its protein product is CAISESLDTEAFF.

This clonotype was counted at least ten times. The chain links TRBV4-2 to TRBJ2-1; 10 bases map to TRBD2. This CDR3 is built from 17 residues. Trimming cost V 4 bases and J 3 bases; bases outside gene matches: 9. Germline CDR1 reads LGHNA; CDR2 reads YNFKEQ. In nucleotides, the CDR3 is TGTGCCAGCAGCCCCTCTCCAGCGGGAGGGCGCTACAATGAGCAGTTCTTC. Protein sequence: CASSPSPAGGRYNEQFF.

This clonotype came up many times. The chain is built from TRBV5-1 and TRBJ2-7; 14 bases align to TRBD2. The CDR3 contains 18 residues. Germline CDR1 reads SGHRS; CDR2 reads YFSETQ. V shed 4 bases and J 5 bases; nucleotides not matched to a gene: 14. CDR3 in amino acids: CASSRSGLAGVKSHEQYF. The CDR3 DNA reads as TGCGCCAGCAGCAGATCGGGACTAGCGGGAGTGAAGTCCCACGAGCAGTACTTC. The whole variable domain, remainder taken from reference TRBV5-1 and TRBJ2-7, is KAGVTQTPRYLIKTRGQQVTLSCSPISGHRSVSWYQQTPGQGLQFLFEYFSETQRNKGNFPGRFSGRQFSNSRSEMNVSTLELGDSALYLCASSRSGLAGVKSHEQYFGPGTRLTVT.

This clonotype was observed a few times. The genes are TRBV11-2 and TRBJ2-2, with 10 positions matching TRBD1. The CDR3 consists of 18 residues. J lost 5 bases, V lost 4 bases, and 13 bases had no gene match. Germline CDR1 SGHAT, CDR2 FQNNGV. This CDR3 is CASSYRRDRGTRTGELFF. CDR3 DNA sequence: TGTGCCAGCAGCTACCGGCGGGACAGGGGAACGAGGACCGGGGAGCTGTTTTTT.